The next 32 T cell receptor beta chains were all read from a single sample in a study of Ad26.COV2.S vaccination and SARS-CoV-2 variants. The data were produced by immunoSEQ multiplex PCR, yet TCRdb's version contains in-frame clones alone and is incomplete. The sample holds some 250,000 clones; roughly 90% are singletons and the top ten take 9.5% to 12%. As for treatment: some 19 received Ad26.COV2.S at low or high dose, single or two shots; about 5 received placebo; per-sample allocation not given. It was on day 63 after the first vaccine or placebo injection that samples were taken. This specimen was peripheral blood, taken in a trial of Ad26.COV2.S vaccine versus placebo. These receptors came from a person aged 18-65 years who received the Ad26.COV2.S COVID-19 vaccine or a placebo.

The V call is TRBV6-2 or TRBV6-3, the J call TRBJ2-2; 10 nucleotides agree with TRBD1. Trimming removed 5 bases from V and 6 bases from J; junction bases left unmatched: 6. The CDR3 is 15 residues long. The germline V gene has CDR1 MNHEY and CDR2 SVGEGT. CDR3 residues: CASSPGTGVPGELFF. CDR3 bases: TGTGCCAGCAGTCCCGGGACAGGGGTTCCCGGGGAGCTGTTTTTT.

V and J are TRBV19 and TRBJ2-1; D unclear. The V gene lost 3 bases and the J gene lost 2 bases, with 8 bases spanning the gap. The CDR3 length is 14 residues. CDR1 and CDR2 from the germline V gene are LNHDA and SQIVND (reference sequence). The CDR3 here is CASSMQAPYNEQFF. The CDR3 DNA follows: TGTGCCAGTAGTATGCAGGCCCCCTACAATGAGCAGTTCTTC.

The V call is TRBV7-3, the J call TRBJ2-1; 9 nucleotides agree with TRBD2. The J segment lost 9 bases and the V segment lost 1 base, leaving 10 bases of the junction unmatched. The germline CDR1 and CDR2 sequences are SGHTA and FQGTGA. The CDR3 loop spans 16 amino acids. CDR3 sequence reads: CASSLRSAGGQSEQFF. In nucleotides, the CDR3 is TGTGCCAGCAGCTTAAGGTCCGCGGGGGGGCAGAGTGAGCAGTTCTTC. Filled out from reference TRBV7-3 and TRBJ2-1, the complete variable domain reads GAGVSQTPSNKVTEKGKYVELRCDPISGHTALYWYRQSLGQGPEFLIYFQGTGAADDSGLPNDRFFAVRPEGSVSTLKIQRTERGDSAVYLCASSLRSAGGQSEQFFGPGTRLTVL.

V usage is TRBV10-1 and J usage is TRBJ2-3; 11 bases align to TRBD2. The CDR3 extends over 16 amino acids. The germline V gene has CDR1 WNHNN and CDR2 SYGVQD (reference sequence). J lost 1 base, V lost 1 base, and 1 base had no gene match. The CDR3 region has the DNA TGCGCCAGCAGTGAGTTACTAGCGGGGGGCACAGATACGCAGTATTTT. As protein: CASSELLAGGTDTQYF.

The rearrangement joins TRBV9 to TRBJ2-3; the match to TRBD2 covers 8 bases. CDR3 length: 14 amino acids. Germline-derived CDR1 and CDR2 are SGDLS and YYNGEE. With V trimmed by 6 bases and J by 5 bases, 8 bases remained unmatched. The CDR3 reads CASTRGGAGDTQYF. The DNA of the CDR3 is TGTGCCAGCACCCGGGGGGGGGCGGGAGATACGCAGTATTTT.

V usage is TRBV5-1 and J usage is TRBJ2-6, with 12 bases fitting TRBD1. Germline loops: CDR1 SGHRS, CDR2 YFSETQ. The junction had 5 bases not matched to a gene; V was cut back by 3 bases and J by 4 bases. The CDR3 consists of 17 residues. This CDR3 reads CASSSGQGAPGANVLTF. CDR3 bases: TGCGCCAGCAGCTCGGGACAGGGGGCCCCGGGGGCCAACGTCCTGACTTTC.

This chain joins TRBV29-1 and TRBJ2-3, with D tentatively TRBD2 (5 bases). The germline V gene has CDR1 SQVTM and CDR2 ANQGSEA. This CDR3 has 12 residues. V shed 4 bases and J shed 4 bases, with 9 bases lying between them. CDR3 sequence (DNA): TGCAGCGTTGGTCTGGAGGCAGATACGCAGTATTTT. This gives the protein CSVGLEADTQYF.

The chain joins TRBV5-4 to TRBJ1-1, with D possibly matching TRBD1 (6 bases). Germline CDR1 is SGHNT and CDR2 is YYREEE (reference sequence). CDR3 length: 13 residues. Deletions cut 0 bases from V and 7 bases from J, with 10 bases between. The CDR3 loop reads CASSLEGVGEAFF. The CDR3 nucleotides are TGTGCCAGCAGCTTGGAGGGGGTAGGTGAAGCTTTCTTT.

This clone was counted a few times. The chain combines TRBV5-3 with TRBJ1-6; 8 nucleotides align to TRBD1. TRBV5-3 is recorded as an ORF, its role being uncertain. The CDR3 consists of 16 residues. With V trimmed by 4 bases and J by 7 bases, 10 bases remained unmatched. The CDR3 here is CARSRRDRLLNSPLHF. In DNA form, the CDR3 reads TGTGCCAGAAGCAGACGGGACAGGTTGTTGAATTCACCCCTCCACTTT.

The genes are TRBV7-6 and TRBJ2-1, with D possibly TRBD2 on 6 matching bases. CDR1 and CDR2 (germline): SGHVS, FNYEAQ. V lost 4 bases and J lost 10, with 14 bases in between. The CDR3 contains 13 residues. This chain's CDR3 is CASSSTRPEEQFF. DNA of the CDR3: TGTGCCAGCAGCTCGACTAGACCTGAGGAGCAGTTCTTC.

This clone occurred once. This sequence joins TRBV5-4 and TRBJ1-3; D unresolved. V was shortened by 0 bases and J by 0 bases, with 10 bases between the two germline ends. Germline CDR1 and CDR2: SGHNT and YYREEE (reference sequence). The CDR3 extends over 16 amino acids. CDR3 region: CASSLGLGPSGNTIYF. CDR3 in DNA: TGTGCCAGCAGCTTGGGATTAGGACCCTCTGGAAACACCATATATTTT. Looking up the rest from reference TRBV5-4 and TRBJ1-3 gives the full variable domain: ETGVTQSPTHLIKTRGQQVTLRCSSQSGHNTVSWYQQALGQGPQFIFQYYREEENGRGNFPPRFSGLQFPNYSSELNVNALELDDSALYLCASSLGLGPSGNTIYFGEGSWLTVV.

This chain links TRBV29-1 with TRBJ1-1, with unresolved D. Germline V gives CDR1 SQVTM, CDR2 ANQGSEA. V was pared by 7 bases and J by 3 bases, with 3 bases between. CDR3 length equals 9 residues. The CDR3 is CSADTEAFF. The CDR3 DNA reads as TGCAGCGCGGACACTGAAGCTTTCTTT.

J is TRBJ2-1 and V is TRBV19; maybe TRBD2 (5 bases). V was cut by 3 bases and J by 9 bases, with 9 bases left in between. The CDR3 extends over 12 amino acids. The V gene's germline CDR1 is LNHDA and CDR2 SQIVND (reference sequence). Here the CDR3 DNA reads TGTGCCAGTAGTATCTCTAGCAGTGAGCAGTTCTTC. It translates to CASSISSSEQFF.

The chain carries TRBV6-5 and TRBJ2-3, with D possibly TRBD1 on 5 matching bases. This CDR3 is 15 amino acids long. The germline V gene has CDR1 MNHEY and CDR2 SVGAGI. Trimming pared 3 bases from V and 3 bases from J, leaving 13 bases between. The CDR3 region is CASSYSGWKTDTQYF. DNA of the CDR3: TGTGCCAGCAGTTATTCAGGGTGGAAGACAGATACGCAGTATTTT.

This chain joins TRBV5-8 and TRBJ2-3, with 7 bases aligning to TRBD1. The V and J ends lost 4 bases and 2 bases, in that order; junction bases with no gene match: 13. Germline CDR1 and CDR2: SGHTS and YDEGEE. This CDR3 is built from 17 residues. The CDR3 DNA follows: TGTGCCAGCAGCCACAGCATTACAGGGGCTAACACAGATACGCAGTATTTT. As protein: CASSHSITGANTDTQYF. Filled out from reference TRBV5-8 and TRBJ2-3, the complete variable domain reads EAGVTQSPTHLIKTRGQQATLRCSPISGHTSVYWYQQALGLGLQFLLWYDEGEERNRGNFPPRFSGRQFPNYSSELNVNALELEDSALYLCASSHSITGANTDTQYFGPGTRLTVL.

The CDR3 spells CASSVASRGGREEQYF. CDR3 DNA sequence: TGTGCCAGCAGCGTAGCTTCACGGGGGGGCCGGGAAGAGCAGTACTTC. The chain is built from TRBV9 and TRBJ2-7, with TRBD2 matching 8 bases. The CDR3 runs to 16 residues. The germline V gene has CDR1 SGDLS and CDR2 YYNGEE. V trimming: 0 bases; J trimming: 7 bases; junction bases outside the gene matches: 12. Full variable domain (rest looked up from reference TRBV9 and TRBJ2-7): DSGVTQTPKHLITATGQRVTLRCSPRSGDLSVYWYQQSLDQGLQFLIQYYNGEERAKGNILERFSAQQFPDLHSELNLSSLELGDSALYFCASSVASRGGREEQYFGPGTRLTVT.

The gene calls are TRBV6-6 and TRBJ2-5, with 9 bases aligning to TRBD1. Germline V gene sequence: CDR1 MNHNY, CDR2 SVGAGI (reference sequence). Unmatched junction bases numbered 11, after V lost 7 bases and J lost 14 bases. The CDR3 covers 12 residues. The DNA of the CDR3 is TGTGCCAGCACCCCGGGACAGGGACGTGGTTACTTC. The encoded protein is CASTPGQGRGYF.

The chain recombines TRBV27 with TRBJ2-5, with 7 bases that match TRBD1. CDR1 and CDR2 from the germline V gene are MNHEY and SMNVEV (reference sequence). The CDR3 has 16 amino acids. V was pared by 3 bases and J by 1 base, with 8 bases of the junction left unmatched. The CDR3, as DNA: TGTGCCAGCAGTTTTAGAGTGGCAGGGGGCCAAGAGACCCAGTACTTC. It specifies CASSFRVAGGQETQYF.

The CDR3 here is CASNRDRGYSYGYTF. CDR3 sequence (DNA): TGTGCCAGCAACCGGGACAGGGGTTATTCCTATGGCTACACCTTC. V and J are TRBV6-5 and TRBJ1-2; 10 bases agree with TRBD1. CDR3 length: 15 amino acids. Trimming at V came to 7 bases and at J to 4 bases, leaving 9 bases not matched to a gene. Germline loops: CDR1 MNHEY, CDR2 SVGAGI.

The J gene is TRBJ1-2, the V gene TRBV28; TRBD1 aligns across 7 bases. The V and J ends lost 4 bases and 4 bases, in that order; junction bases with no gene match: 9. This CDR3 comprises 15 residues. Germline V CDR1 and CDR2: MDHEN, SYDVKM. Here the CDR3 DNA reads TGTGCCAGCAGTTCCCAACAGGGGCTCGGCTATGGCTACACCTTC. It yields the protein CASSSQQGLGYGYTF.

The chain employs TRBV19 and TRBJ1-1, with a tentative D call TRBD1 (5 bases). CDR1 LNHDA and CDR2 SQIVND come from the germline V gene (reference sequence). Trimming shortened V by 3 bases and J by 0 bases, and 23 bases separated the two germline ends. CDR3 size: 19 residues. The CDR3 sequence: CASSMGPRLARTMNTEAFF. DNA for the CDR3: TGTGCCAGTAGTATGGGGCCCCGATTGGCACGTACAATGAACACTGAAGCTTTCTTT.

The V and J genes are TRBV5-1 and TRBJ2-5; no firm D call. This CDR3 region has 15 residues. CDR1 and CDR2 from the germline V gene are SGHRS and YFSETQ. Trimming took 1 base from V and 5 from J, leaving 15 bases between them. The CDR3 reads CASSLKVGSRETQYF. The DNA of the CDR3 is TGCGCCAGCAGCTTGAAAGTCGGTTCACGGGAGACCCAGTACTTC.

The CDR3 protein is CASSSPLLPAGYNEQFF. The CDR3 DNA is TGTGCCAGCAGCTCACCACTTCTTCCAGCGGGATACAATGAGCAGTTCTTC. The gene calls are TRBV11-3 and TRBJ2-1; 7 bases agree with TRBD2. Germline V gene data show CDR1 as SGHNT and CDR2 as YENEEA. There are 17 residues in the CDR3. After removal of 4 bases from V and 4 bases from J, the junction contained 13 bases not matched to a gene.

This clone was detected once. The genes are TRBV6-5 and TRBJ2-7; D might be TRBD1 or TRBD2, each matching 5 bases. CDR1 MNHEY and CDR2 SVGAGI come from the germline V gene. This CDR3 is 13 amino acids long. With 8 bases removed from V and 1 base from J, the gap between germline ends came to 12 bases. CDR3 nucleotides: TGTGCCAGCTCCAAGGGGACGTCCTACGAGCAGTACTTC. This gives the protein CASSKGTSYEQYF.

The rearrangement links TRBV2 to TRBJ2-2; D unclear. This CDR3 has 15 residues. In germline, CDR1 is SNHLY, CDR2 FYNNEI. The germline V and J ends were trimmed by 4 bases and 8 bases, with 17 bases remaining between them. CDR3 in DNA: TGTGCCAGCAGTGGGGCGTTACGTTCGTTAGGGGAGCTGTTTTTT. The encoded protein is CASSGALRSLGELFF.

The chain employs TRBV20-1 and TRBJ2-1, with D unresolved. V lost 3 bases and J 2 bases, leaving 5 bases between the germline ends. This CDR3 contains 12 residues. Germline V gene data show CDR1 as DFQATT and CDR2 as SNEGSKA (reference sequence). CDR3 sequence (DNA): TGCAGTGCTAGTTATCCCTACAATGAGCAGTTCTTC. Amino acid sequence: CSASYPYNEQFF.

V gene TRBV7-3 combines with J gene TRBJ1-1; TRBD1 matches at 7 bases. The length of the CDR3 is 13 residues. V shed 9 bases and J 0 bases; nucleotides not matched to a gene: 4. Germline CDR1 reads SGHTA; CDR2 reads FQGTGA. CDR3 sequence reads: CASRGTVNTEAFF. CDR3 sequence (DNA): TGTGCCAGTCGCGGGACAGTGAACACTGAAGCTTTCTTT.

The gene calls are TRBV13 and TRBJ2-1; D is undetermined. The CDR3 runs 13 residues. The germline V gene has CDR1 PRHDT and CDR2 FYEKMQ (reference sequence). V was pared by 5 bases and J by 8 bases, with 13 bases between. Here the CDR3 DNA reads TGTGCCAGCAGCCCGTCGGAGACGGATGAGCAGTTCTTC. Its protein is CASSPSETDEQFF.

V gene TRBV7-9 combines with J gene TRBJ1-6; D uncertain. CDR1 is SEHNR, CDR2 FQNEAQ, per germline (reference sequence). The CDR3 is made up of 14 amino acids. Trimming shortened V by 3 bases and J by 4 bases, and 7 bases separated the two germline ends. CDR3 sequence: CASSFEQYNSPLHF. CDR3 sequence (DNA): TGTGCCAGCAGCTTCGAGCAGTATAATTCACCCCTCCACTTT.

To note about this clone: One end of the junction fails to match germline, which may point to a read error. The chain joins TRBV6-5 to TRBJ1-4, with a possible D match to TRBD1 (5 bases). The germline V gene encodes CDR1 MNHEY and CDR2 SVGAGI. The CDR3 is 13 residues long. Here the CDR3 reads CVSRGGVSEKLFF. DNA for the CDR3: TGTGTCAGCCGGGGGGGGGTGTCTGAAAAACTGTTTTTT.

V is TRBV18 and J is TRBJ2-3, with D perhaps matching TRBD1 (6 bases). There are 13 residues in the CDR3. Trimming left V 6 bases short and J 3 bases short, with 10 bases between. Germline-derived CDR1 and CDR2 are KGHSH and LQKENI. The CDR3 reads CASSQQGTDTQYF. For the CDR3, the DNA is TGTGCCAGCTCGCAACAGGGAACAGATACGCAGTATTTT.

The chain joins TRBV3-1 (or the pseudogene TRBV3-2) to TRBJ2-5; TRBD1 or TRBD2 may be the D gene (5 bases each). Germline CDR1 and CDR2: LGHDT and YNNKEL (reference sequence). The CDR3 runs to 14 residues. V lost 1 base, J lost 9 bases, and 15 bases lay in between. The CDR3 bases are TGTGCCAGCAGCCAAGGGTGGGGGACCGTGGCCCAGTACTTC. Translating gives CASSQGWGTVAQYF.